This T cell receptor beta chain was identified during a study of shared clonotypes between healthy human individuals (TCRdb year 2020). Context from the whole study: The cohort comprised two women and three men aged 18 to 49 years. For each donor, three plates each were used for CD4 naive and CD4 memory, two plates were used for CD8 naive, and one plate was used for CD8 memory. To estimate repertoire size and how much clonotypes are shared between individuals, the study performed deep sequencing of blood TCR repertoires from a few healthy adults. Libraries were prepared and TCR repertoires were sequenced by different laboratories using diverse techniques, in order to increase sequencing depth and limit assay-specific biases. Leukapheresis yielded between about 0.94 and 8.9 billion PBMCs per donor. Findings and caveats that apply to the study as a whole: Rarefaction of sorted-subset datasets indicated incomplete sequencing despite the large sequencing depth. About 4.5% of naive CD4, 3% to 4% of naive CD8, 2% to 2.5% of memory CD4, and 0.4% of memory CD8 clonotypes were shared across four donors. Clonotypes shared by all four sorted-subset donors showed higher generation probabilities than non-shared clonotypes. Pairwise subsampling indicated that sequencing depth was expected to affect the degree of clonotype sharing among donors. Sampling was restricted to blood, and TCR repertoires in tissue are likely to differ from TCR repertoires in blood. The small number of donors limited the genetic and exposure-history diversity represented. Larger estimated clonotype richness was generally found for naive subsets than for memory subsets.

Details on this clone: Its antigen is unknown. One base away there is no much larger clone; base qualities are not given.

CD8 naive samples consisted of CD45RO-negative cells that were positively selected for CCR7, yielding a CD45RA+CCR7+ population without TemRA cells. The donors were healthy, HIV-negative adults who had no recently reported acute infections or vaccinations. Only Caucasian adults living in Nashville, Tennessee, USA were represented among the donors. Blood was obtained by leukapheresis, after which PBMCs were separated by Ficoll-Histopaque density gradient centrifugation and cryopreserved in liquid nitrogen vapor phase. Purity and quantity of every magnetically sorted T cell population were checked by analytical flow cytometry. Each sorted fraction had its genomic DNA isolated and then quantified by UV absorbance on a Nanodrop 2000c. Using the deep immunoSEQ assay, TCR CDR3 regions were amplified from genomic DNA by multiplex PCR. Extracted genomic DNA from each cell subset was spread evenly across all wells of several immunoSEQ 96-well plates, with each plate serving as a replicate. For sorted subsets, roughly 190 ng of genomic DNA, equivalent to 30,000 or so T cell genomes, went into each replicate PCR. Purified libraries were quantified with a Qubit 3.0 fluorometer, sized on a Bioanalyzer 2100, and re-quantified with the KAPA Library Quantification kit. Every immunoSEQ 96-well plate was sequenced on a separate single-read 150-cycle Illumina NextSeq 550 flow cell. The authors' pipeline ran thus. The immunoSEQ output contained only junctional sequences without quality scores, so filtering could not match that applied to full-length reads. Sequences were annotated with PyIR, a Python wrapper for IgBLAST v1.9, using IMGT germline references to assign V/J genes and CDR3. Any read was removed if the V/J assignment was weak (E-value above 1e-6), the CDR3 was missing, or the read contained stop codons, out-of-frame junctions, or ambiguous translated residues. V3J clonotypes were defined by identical inferred V gene, J gene, and CDR3 amino acid sequence. The percentage overlap between two repertoires was calculated by dividing the number of shared unique clonotypes by the size of the smaller repertoire. Three approaches were used to assess repertoire richness: RTK rarefaction, the Chao1 estimator, and Recon v2.1 estimates of unobserved clonotypes. For all TCRbeta clonotypes obtained by the gDNA method from several donors, generation probabilities were computed with OLGA. Drawn from immuneACCESS, this table holds only the in-frame rearrangements with V and J called that TCRdb kept. Clones are partly lost; checked studies trace under half to an unresolved V gene and leave the rest unexplained. V, J and clone size are taken as reported in that table, and D and trimming were inferred from the DNA itself. Within this sample are about 2.1 million clones, with 80% to 95% of them counted one time only. The ten largest clones take up approximately 1.6% of the sample.

There are 15 amino acids in the CDR3, from cysteine to phenylalanine inclusive. The kept DNA is CDR3 alone, 45 bases in frame from the first base. The germline V and J ends show losses of 0 bases and 6 bases respectively, and no gene match explains 5 bases of the junction. For CDR1 and CDR2, the germline V gene (reference sequence) lists LNHDA and SQIVND. This clonotype was sampled from a man between 18 and 29 years old in good health. Some clones in this sample may be carry-over from other donors' samples. The chain is assembled from TRBV19 and TRBJ2-7; 10 central nucleotides agree with TRBD1. Sample: naive CD8+ T cells from PBMCs. Interpreted using the paper, the cell subset or site label stands for: CD45RA+CCR7+. The DNA sequence follows: TGTGCCAGTAGTATAGACGGGACAGGGGCAGGCGAGCAGTACTTC. It translates as CASSIDGTGAGEQYF.